The rows below give T cell receptor beta chains drawn from one sample of a study of CD8 T cells in ankylosing spondylitis. TCRdb called the 5' RACE reads again in MiXCR, with one record for every CDR3 protein. The table has a few hundred thousand distinct CDR3 sequences, about a fifth seen once; the top ten hold roughly 4%. The sample comprised blood, either unsorted or a sorted T cell fraction (not recorded which). Receptors were obtained from a female donor with ankylosing spondylitis or in good health (not recorded which). Each CDR3 is given with its conserved first and last residue. The D gene is left open where the match is weak. Not every row has a clone size; where given, it reads once, few, many or a size class.

J gene	V gene	D gene	clone size	CDR3 protein	CDR3 DNA
TRBJ2-1	TRBV7-2	.	.	CASSLVGGARYNEQFF	TGTGCCAGCAGCTTAGTCGGGGGAGCTCGGTACAATGAGCAGTTCTTC
TRBJ1-2	TRBV20-1	.	.	CSAGRDLPSYTF	TGCAGTGCTGGGAGGGACTTGCCAAGCTACACCTTC
TRBJ2-7	TRBV20-1	.	.	CSAGGPVYEQYF	TGCAGCGCAGGGGGGCCCGTCTACGAGCAGTACTTC
TRBJ2-1	TRBV7-2	TRBD2	few	CASSLADGGSSYNEQFF	TGTGCCAGCAGCTTAGCGGACGGCGGGAGCTCCTACAATGAGCAGTTCTTC
TRBJ1-5	TRBV5-5	.	.	CASKPGTAAQPQHF	TGTGCCAGCAAGCCCGGGACTGCGGCTCAGCCCCAGCATTTT
TRBJ2-3	TRBV7-9	TRBD1	few	CASSHAGGDTDTQYF	TGTGCCAGCAGCCACGCAGGGGGCGATACAGATACGCAGTATTTT
TRBJ2-1	TRBV10-3	TRBD2	.	CATGTSGSSSYNEQFF	TGTGCCACCGGGACTAGCGGGAGCAGCTCCTACAATGAGCAGTTCTTC
TRBJ2-1	TRBV6-2/TRBV6-3	.	.	CASSYVRGMWNEQFF	TGTGCCAGCAGTTACGTTCGGGGGATGTGGAATGAGCAGTTCTTC
TRBJ1-2	TRBV27	.	.	CASSQGYGYTF	TGTGCCAGCAGCCAGGGTTATGGCTACACCTTC
TRBJ2-3	TRBV6-1	.	few	CATHPEGPSDTQYF	TGTGCCACCCATCCCGAGGGGCCCTCAGATACGCAGTATTTT
TRBJ2-5	TRBV6-1	.	.	CASSGGAGETQYF	TGTGCCAGCAGTGGGGGGGCCGGGGAGACCCAGTACTTC
TRBJ1-3	TRBV20-1	TRBD1	.	CSASKDRNSGNTIYF	TGCAGTGCTAGCAAGGACAGGAACTCTGGAAACACCATATATTTT
TRBJ2-7	TRBV12-3/TRBV12-4	.	many	CASSPGRREQYF	TGTGCCAGCAGCCCGGGCCGGAGAGAGCAGTACTTC
TRBJ2-1	TRBV24-1	TRBD2	.	CATSDLAGGPSDEQFF	TGTGCCACCAGTGATCTAGCGGGAGGGCCTTCCGATGAGCAGTTCTTC
TRBJ1-1	TRBV6-1	.	.	CASSLTASNTEAFF	TGTGCCAGCAGTCTGACAGCATCGAACACTGAAGCTTTCTTT
TRBJ2-7	TRBV5-1	TRBD2	few	CASSGRGLAGVEQYF	TGCGCCAGCAGCGGGCGGGGACTAGCGGGAGTCGAGCAGTACTTC
TRBJ2-1	TRBV7-2	.	.	CASSLRQEYWNEQFF	TGTGCCAGCAGCCTCCGACAGGAATATTGGAATGAGCAGTTCTTC
TRBJ2-7	TRBV7-2	.	.	CASSLGQQGYEQYF	TGTGCCAGCAGCTTAGGGCAGCAAGGCTACGAGCAGTACTTC
TRBJ2-7	TRBV12-3/TRBV12-4	TRBD2	.	CASRAGTSGHEQYF	TGTGCCAGCAGGGCCGGGACTAGCGGTCACGAGCAGTACTTC
TRBJ1-3	TRBV20-1	.	few	CSATPPPAGNTIYF	TGCAGTGCTACGCCACCCCCTGCGGGAAACACCATATATTTT
TRBJ2-7	TRBV28	TRBD1	.	CASSYLSGQGAKQYF	TGTGCCAGCAGTTACCTTTCGGGACAGGGGGCAAAGCAGTACTTC
TRBJ1-1	TRBV29-1	.	few	CSALLGRDTEAFF	TGCAGCGCCTTACTTGGGAGGGACACTGAAGCTTTCTTT
TRBJ1-1	TRBV6-1	.	.	CASTPGVNTEAFF	TGTGCCAGCACTCCCGGGGTGAACACTGAAGCTTTCTTT
TRBJ2-5	TRBV4-1	.	few	CASRPRGSRWETQYF	TGCGCCAGCAGACCCAGGGGTAGTAGGTGGGAGACCCAGTACTTC
TRBJ2-5	TRBV7-2	.	.	CASSSSRNGETQYF	TGTGCCAGCAGCTCGAGCAGAAATGGAGAGACCCAGTACTTC
TRBJ2-7	TRBV6-1	TRBD2	.	CATTVKVTGGREQYF	TGTGCCACCACAGTTAAGGTAACGGGAGGGCGGGAGCAGTACTTC
TRBJ2-7	TRBV18	TRBD2	.	CASSPGLAGELEQYF	TGTGCCAGCTCACCAGGGCTAGCGGGAGAGCTCGAGCAGTACTTC
TRBJ2-5	TRBV10-3	.	few	CAISPRQETKTQYF	TGTGCCATCAGCCCCCGGCAGGAGACCAAGACCCAGTACTTC
TRBJ2-7	TRBV4-3	TRBD2	.	CASSQLTSGSGEQYF	TGCGCCAGCAGCCAACTTACTAGCGGGAGCGGCGAGCAGTACTTC
TRBJ2-5	TRBV20-1	TRBD2	.	CSAESSGKETQYF	TGCAGTGCTGAATCTAGCGGTAAAGAGACCCAGTACTTC